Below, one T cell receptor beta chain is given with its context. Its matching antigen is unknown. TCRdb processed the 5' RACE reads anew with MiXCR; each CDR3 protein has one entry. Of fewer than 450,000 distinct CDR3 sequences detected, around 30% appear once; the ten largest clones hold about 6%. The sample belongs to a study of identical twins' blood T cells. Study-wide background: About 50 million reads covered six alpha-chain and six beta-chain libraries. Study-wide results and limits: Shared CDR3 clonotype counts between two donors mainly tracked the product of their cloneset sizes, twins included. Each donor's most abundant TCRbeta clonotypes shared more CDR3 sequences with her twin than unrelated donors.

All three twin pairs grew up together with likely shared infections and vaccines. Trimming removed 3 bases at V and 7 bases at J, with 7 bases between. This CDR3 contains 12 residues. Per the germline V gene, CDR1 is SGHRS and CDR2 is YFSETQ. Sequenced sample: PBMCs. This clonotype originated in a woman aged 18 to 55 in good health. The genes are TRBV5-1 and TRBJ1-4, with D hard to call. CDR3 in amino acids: CASSSDTEKLFF. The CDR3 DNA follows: TGCGCCAGCAGCTCCGACACTGAAAAACTGTTTTTT. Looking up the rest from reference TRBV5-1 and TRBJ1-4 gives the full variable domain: KAGVTQTPRYLIKTRGQQVTLSCSPISGHRSVSWYQQTPGQGLQFLFEYFSETQRNKGNFPGRFSGRQFSNSRSEMNVSTLELGDSALYLCASSSDTEKLFFGSGTQLSVL.